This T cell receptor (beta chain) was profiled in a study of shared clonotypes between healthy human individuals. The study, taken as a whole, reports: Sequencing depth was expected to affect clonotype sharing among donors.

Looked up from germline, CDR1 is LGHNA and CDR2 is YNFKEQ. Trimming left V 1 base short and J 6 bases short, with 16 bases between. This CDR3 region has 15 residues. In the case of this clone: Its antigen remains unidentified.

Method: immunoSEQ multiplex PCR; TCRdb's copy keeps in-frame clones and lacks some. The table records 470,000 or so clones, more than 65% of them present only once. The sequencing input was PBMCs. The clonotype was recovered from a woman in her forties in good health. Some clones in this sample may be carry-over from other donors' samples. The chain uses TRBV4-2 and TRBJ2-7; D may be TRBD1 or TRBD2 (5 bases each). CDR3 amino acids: CASSQGPGSQGEQYF. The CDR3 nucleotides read TGTGCCAGCAGCCAAGGGCCAGGGAGTCAAGGCGAGCAGTACTTC.